This passage covers 20 T cell receptor beta chains from one sample sequenced in a study of chemoradiotherapy in HPV16-positive cancers. The table came from immunoSEQ multiplex PCR; TCRdb's copy has only in-frame clones and leaves some out. The sample lists about 8,900 clones, roughly nine tenths seen once, with 9% to 15% in the top ten. Sample: blood, taken from a patient who underwent chemoradiotherapy. Receptors were obtained from a human donor with HPV-associated anogenital cancer.

The J gene is TRBJ2-3, the V gene TRBV14; D assignment may be TRBD1 or TRBD2 (5 bases each). Germline V gene lookup returns CDR1 SGHDN and CDR2 FVKESK. CDR3 length: 14 amino acids. V was trimmed by 4 bases and J by 4 bases, leaving 12 bases between them. The CDR3 DNA sequence: TGTGCCAGCAGCCTCCAGCCGGGACCAGATACGCAGTATTTT. Protein product: CASSLQPGPDTQYF.

The rearrangement joins TRBV28 to TRBJ1-4; TRBD1 is a possible D gene (5 bases). Trimming cost V 8 bases and J 4 bases, with 14 bases left between them. The germline CDR1 and CDR2 sequences are MDHEN and SYDVKM. The CDR3 is made up of 14 amino acids. CDR3 nucleotide sequence: TGTGCCAGCCAAGGATGGGGGGATAATGAAAAACTGTTTTTT. This encodes CASQGWGDNEKLFF.

J is TRBJ2-2 and V is TRBV7-9; 8 bases fit TRBD2. CDR1 is SEHNR and CDR2 is FQNEAQ in the germline V gene (reference sequence). V shed 3 bases and J 5 bases; nucleotides not matched to a gene: 5. The CDR3 loop spans 15 amino acids. The DNA of the CDR3 is TGTGCCAGCAGCTTCTGGGCGGGGGGTACCGGGGAGCTGTTTTTT. Translation gives CASSFWAGGTGELFF.

This sequence joins TRBV6-6 and TRBJ2-5; 9 bases align to TRBD2. Per germline, CDR1 MNHNY and CDR2 SVGAGI (reference sequence). This CDR3 is 14 amino acids long. V lost 5 bases and J lost 1; bases outside the gene matches: 2. Here the CDR3 reads CASSKAGGQETQYF. The CDR3 DNA sequence: TGTGCCAGCAGTAAAGCGGGGGGCCAAGAGACCCAGTACTTC.

The genes are TRBV18 and TRBJ1-1, with a weak D call TRBD1 (5 bases). The CDR3 extends over 13 amino acids. Per germline, CDR1 KGHSH and CDR2 LQKENI. V was pared by 6 bases and J by 2 bases, with 10 bases between. CDR3 region: CASSVDRNTEAFF. In nucleotides, the CDR3 is TGTGCCAGCTCCGTAGACAGAAACACTGAAGCTTTCTTT.

The CDR3 DNA reads TGTGCCAGCAGTGACTCGACTTGGGGCACGTGCGAGCAGTACTTC. This gives the protein CASSDSTWGTCEQYF. The chain combines TRBV6-4 with TRBJ2-7; tentative D call: TRBD1 (5 bases). The germline V gene has CDR1 MRHNA and CDR2 SNTAGT. The ends were cut back, 0 bases at V and 6 bases at J, with 15 bases in the middle. This CDR3 is built from 15 residues.

V usage is TRBV7-9 and J usage is TRBJ1-2, with a possible D match to TRBD1 (6 bases). Germline V gene lookup returns CDR1 SEHNR and CDR2 FQNEAQ (reference sequence). Trimming removed 0 bases from V and 3 bases from J, with 8 bases in between. This CDR3 contains 14 residues. The CDR3 protein is CASSLAQGHYGYTF. CDR3 bases: TGTGCCAGCAGCTTAGCACAGGGTCACTATGGCTACACCTTC.

This clone was detected only once. The V gene is TRBV18, the J gene TRBJ2-5, with D possibly matching TRBD1 (7 bases). With 6 bases removed from V and 2 bases from J, the gap between germline ends came to 19 bases. In germline, CDR1 is KGHSH, CDR2 LQKENI. The CDR3 loop spans 16 amino acids. CDR3: CASSEEGAGYQETQYF. CDR3 DNA: TGTGCCAGCTCGGAGGAGGGGGCTGGGTATCAAGAGACCCAGTACTTC.

Concerning this clone: This specimen includes other DNA sequences encoding the same CDR3. The CDR3 spells CASSYEQYF. Here the CDR3 DNA reads TGTGCCAGCAGTTACGAGCAGTACTTC. The rearrangement joins TRBV6-1 to TRBJ2-7; no reliable D call. The V gene lost 5 bases and the J gene lost 4 bases, with 0 bases spanning the gap. Germline-derived CDR1 and CDR2 are MNHNS and SASEGT. The CDR3 contains 9 residues.

V is TRBV29-1 and J is TRBJ1-2; D remains ambiguous. Germline assignment: CDR1 SQVTM and CDR2 ANQGSEA. The V end was cut by 6 bases, the J end by 8 bases, with 13 bases between. The CDR3 has 11 amino acids. CDR3 amino acids: CSVPIREGYTF. CDR3 nucleotides: TGCAGCGTCCCAATTCGGGAGGGCTACACCTTC. Drawing the rest from reference TRBV29-1 and TRBJ1-2, the complete variable domain is SAVISQKPSRDICQRGTSLTIQCQVDSQVTMMFWYRQQPGQSLTLIATANQGSEATYESGFVIDKFPISRPNLTFSTLTVSNMSPEDSSIYLCSVPIREGYTFGSGTRLTVV.

The gene calls are TRBV11-2 and TRBJ1-1; weak D call: TRBD1 (6 bases). Germline CDR1 is SGHAT and CDR2 is FQNNGV. The CDR3 totals 12 residues. Trimming cost V 1 base and J 10 bases, with 10 bases left between them. In nucleotides, the CDR3 is TGTGCCAGCAGCTTAGGTACAGGGACAGCTTTCTTT. The encoded protein is CASSLGTGTAFF.

The chain is built from TRBV18 and TRBJ2-1; 12 bases are shared with TRBD2. The CDR3 has 17 residues. Trimming cost V 3 bases and J 1 base; bases outside gene matches: 4. The germline V gene encodes CDR1 KGHSH and CDR2 LQKENI. The CDR3 sequence: CASSPRTSGASYNEQFF. DNA of the CDR3: TGTGCCAGCTCACCGCGGACTAGCGGGGCGTCCTACAATGAGCAGTTCTTC.

The chain employs TRBV5-5 and TRBJ2-2; D not certain. This CDR3 spans 15 amino acids. V shed 0 bases and J shed 2 bases, with 8 bases lying between them. CDR1 is SGHKS, CDR2 YYEKEE, per germline (reference sequence). The CDR3 protein is CASSLDGRNTGELFF. CDR3 bases: TGTGCCAGCAGCTTGGACGGAAGAAACACCGGGGAGCTGTTTTTT.

The gene calls are TRBV5-1 and TRBJ1-5, with unresolved D. V lost 3 bases and J 7 bases, leaving 11 bases between the germline ends. There are 13 residues in the CDR3. Germline V lookup: CDR1 SGHRS, CDR2 YFSETQ. CDR3 region: CASSSQVGQPQHF. As DNA, the CDR3 is TGCGCCAGCAGCTCGCAGGTGGGCCAGCCCCAGCATTTT.

V and J are TRBV2 and TRBJ2-7, with 9 bases aligning to TRBD2. V lost 5 bases, J lost 1 base, and 9 bases stayed unmatched. The germline gives CDR1 SNHLY, CDR2 FYNNEI. There are 16 residues in the CDR3. DNA of the CDR3: TGTGCCAGCAGTCGACCGAGACTAGCGGAGTCCTACGAGCAGTACTTC. Its translation is CASSRPRLAESYEQYF. Full variable domain (remainder filled in from reference TRBV2 and TRBJ2-7): EPEVTQTPSHQVTQMGQEVILRCVPISNHLYFYWYRQILGQKVEFLVSFYNNEISEKSEIFDDQFSVERPDGSNFTLKIRSTKLEDSAMYFCASSRPRLAESYEQYFGPGTRLTVT.

The CDR3 nucleotides are TGTGCCAGCAGCCAAGTGGGCGGGACAGCCAAAAACATTCAGTACTTC. Its protein is CASSQVGGTAKNIQYF. The chain links TRBV14 to TRBJ2-4; D is possibly TRBD2 (6 bases). V dropped 1 base and J dropped 0 bases, with 10 bases sitting between them. Germline V gives CDR1 SGHDN, CDR2 FVKESK. The CDR3 is made up of 16 amino acids. Full variable domain (rest looked up from reference TRBV14 and TRBJ2-4): EAGVTQFPSHSVIEKGQTVTLRCDPISGHDNLYWYRRVMGKEIKFLLHFVKESKQDESGMPNNRFLAERTGGTYSTLKVQPAELEDSGVYFCASSQVGGTAKNIQYFGAGTRLSVL.

J is TRBJ1-3 and V is TRBV27; no firm D call. The V gene's germline CDR1 is MNHEY and CDR2 SMNVEV (reference sequence). The length of the CDR3 is 12 residues. The germline V and J ends were trimmed by 7 bases and 4 bases, with 8 bases remaining between them. The DNA of the CDR3 is TGTGCCAGCACAGATACCGGAAACACCATATATTTT. Amino acids: CASTDTGNTIYF.

This chain links TRBV11-2 with TRBJ2-7; D is uncertain. This CDR3 region has 14 residues. V lost 5 bases and J 2 bases, leaving 13 bases between the germline ends. Germline CDR1 SGHAT, CDR2 FQNNGV. The chain's CDR3 is CASSTLPGAYEQYV. The CDR3 DNA sequence: TGTGCCAGCAGCACATTACCGGGCGCCTACGAGCAGTACGTC.

J is TRBJ2-5 and V is TRBV7-9; possible D gene TRBD2, 5 bases. The CDR3 covers 12 residues. Trimming shortened V by 1 base and J by 12 bases, and 12 bases separated the two germline ends. The germline CDR1 and CDR2 sequences are SEHNR and FQNEAQ (reference sequence). CDR3 region: CASSLEDGEEYF. CDR3 DNA: TGTGCCAGCAGCTTAGAGGACGGGGAAGAGTACTTC.

The chain combines TRBV18 with TRBJ2-3; unclear D gene. The germline CDR1 and CDR2 sequences are KGHSH and LQKENI. V shed 0 bases and J shed 1 base, with 2 bases lying between them. The CDR3 loop spans 13 amino acids. The CDR3 reads CASSPPGTDTQYF. CDR3 coding DNA: TGTGCCAGCTCACCACCGGGCACAGATACGCAGTATTTT.